This entry features one TCR beta chain sequence. This entry belongs to a study of OX40 agonist ivuxolimab in advanced cancers. The germline V gene has CDR1 KGHSH and CDR2 LQKENI. Trimming removed 0 bases from V and 5 bases from J, with 14 bases in between. The CDR3 extends over 16 amino acids. Only in-frame clones appear in the TCRdb table, and some are missing; sequencing was by immunoSEQ multiplex PCR. The data hold 46,000 or so clones, with about 88% observed a single time. The clonotype originates from an adult with an advanced solid tumor such as melanoma, head and neck, liver or kidney cancer. The genes are TRBV18 and TRBJ2-1, with TRBD1 as a possible D gene (6 bases). The sample in question was CD4+ or CD8+ T cells sorted from blood, obtained in a trial of the OX40 agonist ivuxolimab. In nucleotides, the CDR3 is TGTGCCAGCTCACCACCCTTACGGCAGGGGCACAATGAGCAGTTCTTC. This gives the protein CASSPPLRQGHNEQFF.